What follows are 23 T cell receptor beta chains derived from one specimen sequenced in a study of blood T cell repertoires in COVID-19. Repertoires were generated with immunoSEQ multiplex PCR, while TCRdb's copy carries only in-frame clones and drops some. The sample yields 25,000 to 30,000 clones, 85% to 90% seen once. The sequenced material came from peripheral blood. The receptors here all came from a human donor in a cohort sampled during active COVID-19.

The chain joins TRBV6-5 to TRBJ1-4, with 7 nucleotides matching TRBD1. The CDR3 spans 14 residues. With 5 bases clipped from V and 3 bases from J, the junction kept 3 bases outside the gene matches. The germline V gene has CDR1 MNHEY and CDR2 SVGAGI. CDR3: CASSRQGSNEKLFF. The CDR3 bases are TGTGCCAGCAGTCGACAGGGATCTAATGAAAAACTGTTTTTT.

The chain uses TRBV5-6 and TRBJ1-6; possibly TRBD1 for D (6 bases). The CDR3 runs 14 residues. Trimming took off 9 bases at V and 6 bases at J, with 16 bases between the two ends. The germline V gene has CDR1 SGHDT and CDR2 YYEEEE. The CDR3 DNA reads as TGTGCCATCCCCTTAAGACAGGCTAATTCACCCCTCCACTTT. Its protein product is CAIPLRQANSPLHF.

V usage is TRBV5-6 and J usage is TRBJ2-7, with D unclear. From germline, CDR1 is SGHDT and CDR2 YYEEEE. Trimming left V 1 base short and J 6 bases short, with 17 bases between. The length of the CDR3 is 15 residues. The chain's CDR3 is CASSLRRILVGEQYF. The CDR3 DNA reads as TGTGCCAGCAGCTTGCGGCGGATCCTCGTGGGCGAGCAGTACTTC.

The CDR3 reads CASSLAGAGASTDTQYF. In DNA form, the CDR3 reads TGCGCCAGCAGCTTGGCGGGAGCGGGGGCTAGCACAGATACGCAGTATTTT. The V gene is TRBV5-1, the J gene TRBJ2-3; 8 nucleotides agree with TRBD2. The CDR3 runs to 17 residues. V shed 0 bases and J 0 bases; nucleotides not matched to a gene: 6. The germline CDR1 and CDR2 sequences are SGHRS and YFSETQ.

This clone was observed a single time. The CDR3 coding sequence is TGTGCCAGCAGCCAACTTACAGGGGTCCCCCCCTACGAGCAGTACTTC. It translates to CASSQLTGVPPYEQYF. V usage is TRBV3-1 (or the pseudogene TRBV3-2) and J usage is TRBJ2-7; 7 bases are shared with TRBD1. There are 16 residues in the CDR3. The germline gives CDR1 LGHDT, CDR2 YNNKEL (reference sequence). Trimming at V came to 2 bases and at J to 2 bases, leaving 9 bases not matched to a gene.

This chain uses TRBV9 with TRBJ1-1; the D is unclear. The CDR3 loop spans 14 amino acids. With 0 bases removed from V and 1 base from J, the gap between germline ends came to 7 bases. The germline V gene has CDR1 SGDLS and CDR2 YYNGEE. The CDR3, as DNA: TGTGCCAGCAGCGTAGGAGTCGGGAACACTGAAGCTTTCTTT. As protein: CASSVGVGNTEAFF.

V gene TRBV20-1 combines with J gene TRBJ1-1; unclear D gene. Germline CDR1 is DFQATT and CDR2 is SNEGSKA (reference sequence). The CDR3 contains 11 residues. Trimming left V 6 bases short and J 2 bases short, with 7 bases between. CDR3 nucleotides: TGCAGTGCCCTTGTTAACACTGAAGCTTTCTTT. Translated: CSALVNTEAFF.

The chain has TRBV18 and TRBJ2-2; D is undetermined. Trimming removed 3 bases from V and 0 bases from J, with 14 bases in between. Germline CDR1 KGHSH, CDR2 LQKENI. The CDR3 is made up of 17 amino acids. CDR3 coding DNA: TGTGCCAGCTCACCTTTACAGACACATGCGAACACCGGGGAGCTGTTTTTT. Amino acids: CASSPLQTHANTGELFF.

The chain joins TRBV24-1 to TRBJ1-5, with a weak D call TRBD1 (6 bases). The CDR3 totals 17 residues. Germline CDR1 reads KGHDR; CDR2 reads SFDVKD. Trimming took 5 bases from V and 0 from J, leaving 16 bases between them. CDR3 in amino acids: CATSGSGGQHSNQPQHF. CDR3 in DNA: TGTGCCACCAGTGGATCCGGTGGACAGCATAGCAATCAGCCCCAGCATTTT.

The rearrangement joins TRBV3-1 (or the pseudogene TRBV3-2) to TRBJ2-5; 7 bases map to TRBD1. CDR1 LGHDT and CDR2 YNNKEL come from the germline V gene (reference sequence). This CDR3 has 14 residues. Germline trimming cut 3 bases from V and 4 bases from J; bases unmatched to any gene: 5. The CDR3 nucleotides are TGTGCCAGCAGCCAGGGCAGGGGGACAGAGACCCAGTACTTC. Translated, it gives CASSQGRGTETQYF.

The chain combines TRBV25-1 with TRBJ1-2; D is unresolved. Germline loops: CDR1 MGHDK, CDR2 SYGVNS. The CDR3 loop spans 15 amino acids. The V gene lost 1 base and the J gene lost 3 bases, with 12 bases spanning the gap. Here the CDR3 reads CASSESGFGDYGYTF. The CDR3 DNA reads as TGTGCCAGCAGTGAATCGGGGTTTGGGGACTATGGCTACACCTTC.

This clone was detected only a few times. This chain joins TRBV7-2 and TRBJ1-1, with a tentative D call TRBD1 (6 bases). Trimming left V 5 bases short and J 0 bases short, with 7 bases between. This CDR3 contains 13 residues. CDR1 is SGHTA, CDR2 FQGNSA, per germline. The CDR3 bases are TGTGCCAGCAGCGGGGGCGTGAACACTGAAGCTTTCTTT. It codes for CASSGGVNTEAFF.

J is TRBJ2-7 and V is TRBV7-3; the D is unclear. Per the germline V gene, CDR1 is SGHTA and CDR2 is FQGTGA. There are 15 residues in the CDR3. Trimming cost V 2 bases and J 5 bases, with 16 bases left between them. The CDR3 loop is CASSLGLPPENEQYF. The CDR3 DNA sequence: TGTGCCAGCAGCTTAGGTCTCCCCCCGGAGAACGAGCAGTACTTC.

J is TRBJ2-1 and V is TRBV10-1; D perhaps matches TRBD2 (6 bases). The CDR3 contains 17 residues. Trimming took off 3 bases at V and 0 bases at J, with 15 bases between the two ends. Germline loops: CDR1 WNHNN, CDR2 SYGVQD (reference sequence). CDR3 sequence reads: CASSDIAETSSYNEQFF. The CDR3 bases are TGCGCCAGCAGTGATATAGCGGAGACGAGCTCCTACAATGAGCAGTTCTTC.

CDR3 in amino acids: CASSYATGGYTEAFF. The CDR3 DNA follows: TGTGCCAGCAGTTACGCCACAGGGGGATACACTGAAGCTTTCTTT. This rearrangement joins TRBV6-2 or TRBV6-3 to TRBJ1-1; 8 positions agree with TRBD1. The length of the CDR3 is 15 residues. J lost 3 bases, V lost 2 bases, and 5 bases had no gene match. CDR1 is MNHEY, CDR2 SVGEGT, per germline.

The chain uses TRBV30 and TRBJ2-1; 10 nucleotides agree with TRBD2. Germline CDR1 GTSNPN, CDR2 SVGIG (reference sequence). Unmatched junction bases numbered 13, after V lost 1 base and J lost 4 bases. The CDR3 has 18 residues. The CDR3 loop is CAWSANTHLAGDYNEQFF. In DNA, the CDR3 is TGTGCCTGGAGTGCGAATACTCACCTAGCGGGGGATTACAATGAGCAGTTCTTC.

The sample holds one count of this clone. V is TRBV5-1 and J is TRBJ2-3; D remains ambiguous. V lost 1 base and J lost 4, with 10 bases in between. The CDR3 sequence is 14 residues long. Germline values: CDR1 SGHRS, CDR2 YFSETQ. Here the CDR3 reads CASSLNFAADTQYF. The CDR3 region has the DNA TGCGCCAGCAGCTTGAACTTTGCCGCAGATACGCAGTATTTT.

In regard to this clone: A junction boundary mismatches the germline segment, possibly from a read error. The rearrangement uses TRBV9 and TRBJ1-2; TRBD1 might be the D (5 bases). The CDR3 contains 14 residues. Germline V lookup: CDR1 SGDLS, CDR2 YYNGEE. The CDR3 nucleotides read TGTGCCAGCAGCGTAGAGGGCAGGGCAGCAACCTCTTTCTTC. Residues: CASSVEGRAATSFF.

The V gene is TRBV7-3, the J gene TRBJ1-1; tentative D call: TRBD1 (5 bases). The CDR3 sequence is 13 residues long. Germline V gene sequence: CDR1 SGHTA, CDR2 FQGTGA. Deletions cut 5 bases from V and 1 base from J, with 8 bases between. CDR3 region: CASSPDTNTEAFF. CDR3 DNA sequence: TGTGCCAGCAGCCCGGACACGAACACTGAAGCTTTCTTT.

This chain joins TRBV18 and TRBJ2-2, with 7 bases matching TRBD2. The trim removed 2 bases at V and 4 bases at J, leaving 4 bases unmatched. Germline-derived CDR1 and CDR2 are KGHSH and LQKENI. The CDR3 has 15 residues. As DNA, the CDR3 is TGTGCCAGCTCACCATGGTCGGGGGGCACCGGGGAGCTGTTTTTT. Its protein product is CASSPWSGGTGELFF. Using reference TRBV18 and TRBJ2-2 for the parts outside the CDR3, the full variable domain is NAGVMQNPRHLVRRRGQEARLRCSPMKGHSHVYWYRQLPEEGLKFMVYLQKENIIDESGMPKERFSAEFPKEGPSILRIQQVVRGDSAAYFCASSPWSGGTGELFFGEGSRLTVL.

CDR3 region: CASSPRPGVRQPQHF. The CDR3 nucleotides are TGTGCCAGCAGCCCCCGGCCGGGGGTGCGGCAGCCCCAGCATTTT. This chain uses TRBV6-5 with TRBJ1-5; perhaps TRBD1 as D (5 bases). This CDR3 region has 15 residues. Trimming shortened V by 6 bases and J by 7 bases, and 19 bases separated the two germline ends. Per germline, CDR1 MNHEY and CDR2 SVGAGI.

The rearrangement uses TRBV4-1 and TRBJ2-7; weak D call: TRBD2 (5 bases). Germline V gives CDR1 MGHRA, CDR2 YSYEKL. V was cut by 0 bases and J by 2 bases, with 14 bases left in between. This CDR3 has 16 residues. The DNA for the CDR3 is TGCGCCAGCAGCCAAGATGGGTACCCCGGGGCCTACGAGCAGTACTTC. It encodes CASSQDGYPGAYEQYF.

Turning to this clone: One junction end does not reproduce the germline sequence, and a read error may be involved. The chain carries TRBV7-7 and TRBJ2-5, with 10 bases matching TRBD1. CDR1 and CDR2 from the germline V gene are SSHAT and FNYEAQ (reference sequence). This CDR3 is 15 amino acids long. Written as DNA, the CDR3 is TGTGCTAGCAGCCCGGGACAGGGGATGGCAGAGACCCAGTACTTC. This sequence encodes CASSPGQGMAETQYF. The variable domain in full, completed from reference TRBV7-7 and TRBJ2-5, reads GAGVSQSPRYKVTKRGQDVTLRCDPISSHATLYWYQQALGQGPEFLTYFNYEAQPDKSGLPSDRFSAERPEGSISTLTIQRTEQRDSAMYRCASSPGQGMAETQYFGPGTRLLVL.